A single sample gave rise to the 19 T cell receptor beta chains below, sequenced in a study of cytomegalovirus exposure and HLA in healthy donors. Amplification used 60 Vbeta primers and 13 Jbeta primers. The protocol was immunoSEQ multiplex PCR, while the TCRdb copy is restricted to in-frame clones and leaves out a portion. Altogether 98,000 or so clones are present, 60% to 80% being singletons, with the ten largest covering roughly 5%. Sequences were obtained from PBMCs. The source of these receptors is a man aged 60-69 years in good health and CMV-seropositive.

The genes are TRBV2 and TRBJ1-2; TRBD1 aligns across 7 bases. This CDR3 spans 13 amino acids. Germline trimming cut 7 bases from V and 4 bases from J; bases unmatched to any gene: 6. The germline V gene has CDR1 SNHLY and CDR2 FYNNEI. The CDR3: CASTSRDSYGYTF. CDR3 nucleotides: TGTGCCAGCACGAGTCGGGACAGCTATGGCTACACCTTC.

This clone was detected only once. The rearrangement links TRBV5-4 to TRBJ2-5; TRBD1 agrees at 9 bases. The DNA end is a closer match to TRBJ2-7, so the J assignment may be wrong. Germline V lookup: CDR1 SGHNT, CDR2 YYREEE (reference sequence). The CDR3 contains 13 residues. The CDR3 spells CASRAGQGYEQYF. The CDR3 DNA follows: TGTGCCAGCAGAGCGGGACAGGGCTACGAGCAGTACTTC.

The rearrangement joins TRBV28 to TRBJ1-5; possible D gene TRBD1, 5 bases. CDR3 length: 15 amino acids. The V end lost 3 bases, the J end lost 3 bases, and 12 bases lay between the germline ends. The V gene's germline CDR1 is MDHEN and CDR2 SYDVKM. CDR3 nucleotides: TGTGCCAGCAGTTTTGCAGGGAGGGACAATCAGCCCCAGCATTTT. Its translation: CASSFAGRDNQPQHF.

The chain employs TRBV10-1 and TRBJ1-2, with D tentatively TRBD1 (6 bases). The CDR3 is 13 amino acids. CDR1 and CDR2 (germline): WNHNN, SYGVQD (reference sequence). Trimming removed 4 bases at V and 2 bases at J, with 8 bases between. DNA for the CDR3: TGCGCCAGCAGTGCAGGGGCGAACTATGGCTACACCTTC. Its translation is CASSAGANYGYTF.

This clone showed up just a few times. The chain joins TRBV4-3 to TRBJ2-7; TRBD2 aligns across 9 bases. Germline V gene sequence: CDR1 LGHNA, CDR2 YSLEER. The trim removed 6 bases at V and 4 bases at J, leaving 7 bases unmatched. This CDR3 contains 14 residues. The CDR3 loop reads CASSGAGGPYEQYF. The CDR3, as DNA: TGCGCCAGCAGTGGAGCGGGGGGACCATACGAGCAGTACTTC.

CDR3 loop: CASSELAGSSEQYF. CDR3 nucleotides: TGTGCCAGCAGTGAACTAGCGGGGAGTTCCGAGCAGTACTTC. The rearrangement links TRBV2 to TRBJ2-7; 9 bases are shared with TRBD2. This CDR3 region has 14 residues. The junction had 5 bases not matched to a gene; V was cut back by 2 bases and J by 6 bases. Germline V gene data show CDR1 as SNHLY and CDR2 as FYNNEI. Using reference TRBV2 and TRBJ2-7 for the parts outside the CDR3, the full variable domain is EPEVTQTPSHQVTQMGQEVILRCVPISNHLYFYWYRQILGQKVEFLVSFYNNEISEKSEIFDDQFSVERPDGSNFTLKIRSTKLEDSAMYFCASSELAGSSEQYFGPGTRLTVT.

The chain links TRBV5-1 to TRBJ2-5; D is perhaps TRBD2 (7 bases). Germline-derived CDR1 and CDR2 are SGHRS and YFSETQ. The CDR3 runs 15 residues. Trimming stripped 4 bases from V and 5 bases from J, with 18 bases between. This chain's CDR3 is CASSPRGGERETQYF. CDR3 nucleotide sequence: TGCGCCAGCAGCCCGAGAGGGGGGGAGCGGGAGACCCAGTACTTC.

The V and J genes are TRBV5-6 and TRBJ1-2; D may be TRBD1 (6 bases). The V end lost 8 bases, the J end lost 2 bases, and 19 bases lay between the germline ends. This CDR3 has 15 amino acids. Germline CDR1 SGHDT, CDR2 YYEEEE. As DNA, the CDR3 is TGTGCCAGTCTGGCACAGGGAAGGTGGAACTATGGCTACACCTTC. Its translation: CASLAQGRWNYGYTF.

The V and J genes are TRBV18 and TRBJ2-1, with 10 bases fitting TRBD2. The junction had 18 bases not matched to a gene; V was cut back by 0 bases and J by 16 bases. This CDR3 has 17 residues. Germline CDR1 is KGHSH and CDR2 is LQKENI. CDR3 protein: CASSPPSGTSVWGAAFF. The CDR3 bases are TGTGCCAGCTCACCACCTTCCGGGACTAGCGTCTGGGGGGCGGCCTTCTTC.

The gene calls are TRBV2 and TRBJ2-7; possible D gene TRBD1, 6 bases. The CDR3 consists of 14 residues. CDR1 SNHLY and CDR2 FYNNEI come from the germline V gene. The V and J ends lost 3 bases and 2 bases respectively, with 11 bases between them. The CDR3 sequence: CASSDRTATYEQYF. The CDR3 DNA follows: TGTGCCAGCAGTGACCGGACAGCCACCTACGAGCAGTACTTC.

The chain has TRBV4-2 and TRBJ2-3, with 7 bases fitting TRBD1. Germline lookup yields CDR1 LGHNA and CDR2 YNFKEQ. V lost 0 bases and J lost 0; bases outside the gene matches: 3. CDR3 length equals 16 residues. CDR3 amino acids: CASSQDPGGSTDTQYF. The DNA for the CDR3 is TGTGCCAGCAGCCAAGACCCAGGGGGTAGCACAGATACGCAGTATTTT.

The rearrangement links TRBV6-6 to TRBJ1-6; D not certain. Trimming took 11 bases from V and 8 from J, leaving 10 bases between them. Germline V lookup: CDR1 MNHNY, CDR2 SVGAGI (reference sequence). The CDR3 extends over 11 amino acids. The DNA of the CDR3 is TGTGCCCCCAGGAGGGATTCACCCCTCCACTTT. Translated, it gives CAPRRDSPLHF.

CDR3 sequence: CACQGASSNQPQHF. CDR3 nucleotides: TGTGCCTGTCAAGGGGCCTCTAGCAATCAGCCCCAGCATTTT. The chain links TRBV30 to TRBJ1-5; the D gene is possibly TRBD1 (5 bases). V lost 6 bases to trimming and J lost 0 bases, with 12 bases between them. The CDR3 has 14 amino acids. CDR1 is GTSNPN, CDR2 SVGIG, per germline (reference sequence).

The chain combines TRBV5-5 with TRBJ1-1, with 10 bases matching TRBD1. Germline lookup yields CDR1 SGHKS and CDR2 YYEKEE (reference sequence). V was clipped by 2 bases and J by 1 base; unmatched bases: 14. The CDR3 is made up of 19 amino acids. CDR3: CASSFLTGGSGTGNTEAFF. CDR3 coding DNA: TGTGCCAGCAGCTTCCTGACAGGGGGCAGTGGTACCGGGAACACTGAAGCTTTCTTT.

The rearrangement uses TRBV13 and TRBJ2-1, with D perhaps matching TRBD1 (5 bases). This CDR3 region has 15 residues. Germline CDR1 is PRHDT and CDR2 is FYEKMQ (reference sequence). V lost 2 bases, J lost 4 bases, and 12 bases lay in between. Written as DNA, the CDR3 is TGTGCCAGCAGCTTATTTGGACACAAGTACAATGAGCAGTTCTTC. Translated, it gives CASSLFGHKYNEQFF.

The gene calls are TRBV11-2 and TRBJ2-2, with TRBD1 matching over 9 bases. Germline CDR1 is SGHAT and CDR2 is FQNNGV. The ends lost 1 base at V and 4 bases at J; junction bases unmatched: 10. The CDR3 spans 18 residues. Here the CDR3 reads CASSLGWDRDGFTGELFF. The CDR3 coding sequence is TGTGCCAGCAGCTTAGGGTGGGACAGGGATGGTTTCACCGGGGAGCTGTTTTTT.

J is TRBJ1-6 and V is TRBV7-2; weak D call: TRBD1 (6 bases). The germline V gene encodes CDR1 SGHTA and CDR2 FQGNSA. There are 12 residues in the CDR3. The ends were cut back, 5 bases at V and 14 bases at J, with 13 bases in the middle. This CDR3 reads CASSHPKGALHF. The CDR3 nucleotides are TGTGCCAGCAGCCACCCGAAGGGGGCCCTCCACTTT.

This clone was seen a handful of times. The chain couples TRBV28 to TRBJ1-1; D is possibly TRBD1 (5 bases). From germline, CDR1 is MDHEN and CDR2 SYDVKM. V dropped 5 bases and J dropped 10 bases, with 14 bases sitting between them. The CDR3 runs to 12 residues. The CDR3 nucleotides read TGTGCCAGCAGTGGGCGGGGGGAACTAGCTTTCTTT. It encodes CASSGRGELAFF. Supplemented by reference TRBV28 and TRBJ1-1, the full variable domain reads DVKVTQSSRYLVKRTGEKVFLECVQDMDHENMFWYRQDPGLGLRLIYFSYDVKMKEKGDIPEGYSVSREKKERFSLILESASTNQTSMYLCASSGRGELAFFGQGTRLTVV.

Only a few counts were recorded for this clone. The chain couples TRBV19 to TRBJ2-1, with TRBD2 identical over 14 bases. Germline values: CDR1 LNHDA, CDR2 SQIVND (reference sequence). This CDR3 region has 16 residues. The trim removed 9 bases at V and 6 bases at J, leaving 10 bases unmatched. Here the CDR3 reads CASSRPGTSGGNEQFF. The CDR3, as DNA: TGTGCCAGCAGCAGGCCCGGGACTAGCGGGGGCAATGAGCAGTTCTTC.